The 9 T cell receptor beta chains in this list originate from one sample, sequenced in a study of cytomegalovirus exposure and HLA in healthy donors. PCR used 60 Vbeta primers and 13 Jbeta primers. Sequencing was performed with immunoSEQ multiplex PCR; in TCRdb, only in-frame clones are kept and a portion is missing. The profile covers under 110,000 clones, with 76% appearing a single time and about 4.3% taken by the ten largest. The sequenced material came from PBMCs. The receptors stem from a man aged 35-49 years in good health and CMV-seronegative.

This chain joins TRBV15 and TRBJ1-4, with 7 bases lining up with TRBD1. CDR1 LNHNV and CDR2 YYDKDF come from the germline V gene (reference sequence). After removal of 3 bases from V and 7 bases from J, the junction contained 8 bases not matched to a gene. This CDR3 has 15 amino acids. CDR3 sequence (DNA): TGTGCCACCAGCAGGGATAGAACAGGGGTTGAAAAACTGTTTTTT. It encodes CATSRDRTGVEKLFF.

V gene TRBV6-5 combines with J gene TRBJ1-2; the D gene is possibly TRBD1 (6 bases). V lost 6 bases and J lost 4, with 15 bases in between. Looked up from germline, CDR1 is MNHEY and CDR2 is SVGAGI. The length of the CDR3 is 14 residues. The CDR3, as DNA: TGTGCCAGCAGCACCCGGACAGAAGCCTATGGCTACACCTTC. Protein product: CASSTRTEAYGYTF.

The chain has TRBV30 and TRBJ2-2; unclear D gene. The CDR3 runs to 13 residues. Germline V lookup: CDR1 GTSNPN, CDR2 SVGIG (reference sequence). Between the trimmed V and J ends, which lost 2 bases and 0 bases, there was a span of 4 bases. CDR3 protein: CAWSSANTGELFF. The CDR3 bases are TGTGCCTGGAGTTCTGCGAACACCGGGGAGCTGTTTTTT.

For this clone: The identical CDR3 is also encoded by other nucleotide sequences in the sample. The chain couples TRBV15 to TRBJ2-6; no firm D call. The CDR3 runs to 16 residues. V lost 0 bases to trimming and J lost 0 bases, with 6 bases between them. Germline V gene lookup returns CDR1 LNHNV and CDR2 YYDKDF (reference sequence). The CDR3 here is CATSRDLSSGANVLTF. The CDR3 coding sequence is TGTGCCACCAGCAGAGATCTGAGCTCTGGGGCCAACGTCCTGACTTTC.

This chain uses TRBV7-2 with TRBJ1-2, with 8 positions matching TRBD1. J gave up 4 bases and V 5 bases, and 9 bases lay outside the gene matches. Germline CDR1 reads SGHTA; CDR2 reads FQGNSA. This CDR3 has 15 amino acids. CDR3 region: CASSNVGTGSYGYTF. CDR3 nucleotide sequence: TGTGCCAGCAGCAACGTCGGGACAGGCTCCTATGGCTACACCTTC.

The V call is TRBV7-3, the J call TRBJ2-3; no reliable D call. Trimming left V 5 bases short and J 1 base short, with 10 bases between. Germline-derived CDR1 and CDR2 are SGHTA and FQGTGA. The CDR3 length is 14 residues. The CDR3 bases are TGTGCCAGCAGCCCCAGCGCTGGCACAGATACGCAGTATTTT. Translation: CASSPSAGTDTQYF.

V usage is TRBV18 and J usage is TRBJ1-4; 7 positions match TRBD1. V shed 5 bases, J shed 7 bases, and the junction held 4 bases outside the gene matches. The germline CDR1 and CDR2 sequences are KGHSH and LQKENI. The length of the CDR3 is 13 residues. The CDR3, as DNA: TGTGCCAGCTCAAGGGACAGCCTTGAAAAACTGTTTTTT. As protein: CASSRDSLEKLFF.

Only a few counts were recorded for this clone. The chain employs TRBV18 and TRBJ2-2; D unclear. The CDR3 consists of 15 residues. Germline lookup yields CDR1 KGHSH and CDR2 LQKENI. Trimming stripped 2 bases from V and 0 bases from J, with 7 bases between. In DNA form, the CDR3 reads TGTGCCAGCTCACCAGAGACTTCGAACACCGGGGAGCTGTTTTTT. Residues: CASSPETSNTGELFF.

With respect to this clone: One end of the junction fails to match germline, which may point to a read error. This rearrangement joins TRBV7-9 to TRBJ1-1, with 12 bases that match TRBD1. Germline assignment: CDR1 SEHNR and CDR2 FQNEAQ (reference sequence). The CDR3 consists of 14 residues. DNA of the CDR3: TGTTCCAGCAGGTGGGACAGGGGGCGGTCTGAAGCTTTCTTT. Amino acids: CSSRWDRGRSEAFF.